The clone carrying this T cell receptor (beta chain) appeared a few times. Antigen specificity is unknown. The source of the sample is a study of human T cells and chemical hapten exposure. General study results and limits: DPC sensitization did not alter TCRs above 1 in 1000 frequency.

The time point denotes: patch test 2, 6 weeks after DPC sensitization. Treatment described: therapeutic diphenylcyclopropenone sensitization with weekly scalp DPC. In every case, blood was obtained before the patch test was applied. In TCRdb, the RACE reads were re-called with MiXCR into one record per CDR3 protein. Here the sample spans 140,000 or so distinct CDR3 sequences, approximately 12% being singletons. J lost 1 base, V lost 4 bases, and 3 bases had no gene match. This CDR3 contains 15 residues. Germline V gives CDR1 MNHEY, CDR2 SVGAGI. The clonotype originates from a woman aged 45-65 years with alopecia areata. Some clones in this sample may be carry-over from other donors' samples. This sample comprised whole blood, obtained in connection with sensitization to the hapten diphenylcyclopropenone (DPC). The genes are TRBV6-5 and TRBJ2-2; 7 nucleotides agree with TRBD2. The CDR3 DNA sequence: TGTGCCAGCAGTTCCTTAGCGGGGAACACCGGGGAGCTGTTTTTT. This gives the protein CASSSLAGNTGELFF.